The 11 T cell receptor beta chains listed next were all sequenced from one sample in a study of blood T cell repertoires in COVID-19. This table comes from immunoSEQ multiplex PCR, and its TCRdb copy is limited to in-frame clones, with some not included. This table has nearly 50,000 clones, about 87% appearing once. The sequenced sample was peripheral blood. These receptors were obtained from a woman of 80 years or more with COVID-19, enrolled during active disease.

This clone was seen only once. The chain uses TRBV29-1 and TRBJ2-2; D is unresolved. Germline V gene lookup returns CDR1 SQVTM and CDR2 ANQGSEA. This CDR3 is built from 13 residues. Deletions cut 7 bases from V and 5 bases from J, with 14 bases between. DNA for the CDR3: TGCAGCGCCCCTCTTTCCCCGACCGGGGAGCTGTTTTTT. This gives the protein CSAPLSPTGELFF.

This rearrangement joins TRBV10-1 to TRBJ2-1, with a weak D call TRBD2 (5 bases). Germline V lookup: CDR1 WNHNN, CDR2 SYGVQD (reference sequence). The CDR3 length is 13 residues. V was trimmed by 6 bases and J by 3 bases, leaving 9 bases between them. CDR3 bases: TGCGCCAGCAGCGGGGAGCTCTACAATGAGCAGTTCTTC. The encoded protein is CASSGELYNEQFF.

The gene calls are TRBV5-1 and TRBJ1-1; possibly TRBD1 for D (5 bases). Trimming took 1 base from V and 4 from J, leaving 20 bases between them. CDR3 length: 17 amino acids. The germline gives CDR1 SGHRS, CDR2 YFSETQ. CDR3 sequence: CASSLRGRDRRGTEAFF. For the CDR3, the DNA is TGCGCCAGCAGCTTGAGGGGACGGGACCGGCGGGGCACTGAAGCTTTCTTT.

This clone has only one observation. The chain has TRBV18 and TRBJ2-3; a possible D gene is TRBD1 (5 bases). Deletions cut 0 bases from V and 5 bases from J, with 12 bases between. This CDR3 comprises 15 residues. Germline V gene data show CDR1 as KGHSH and CDR2 as LQKENI. The CDR3 nucleotides are TGTGCCAGCTCACCACCTACAGGCCGTAGAGATACGCAGTATTTT. Translated, it gives CASSPPTGRRDTQYF.

This clone was picked up one time. The chain couples TRBV29-1 to TRBJ1-2, with 7 bases fitting TRBD1. The germline CDR1 and CDR2 sequences are SQVTM and ANQGSEA. V trimming: 3 bases; J trimming: 7 bases; junction bases outside the gene matches: 14. This CDR3 has 15 residues. The chain's CDR3 is CSVDMTGISLRGYTF. CDR3 bases: TGCAGCGTTGATATGACAGGGATAAGTCTTCGTGGCTACACCTTC. The full variable domain, with the rest looked up from reference TRBV29-1 and TRBJ1-2, is SAVISQKPSRDICQRGTSLTIQCQVDSQVTMMFWYRQQPGQSLTLIATANQGSEATYESGFVIDKFPISRPNLTFSTLTVSNMSPEDSSIYLCSVDMTGISLRGYTFGSGTRLTVV.

CDR3 protein: CASSQGRQGAHGYTF. Written as DNA, the CDR3 is TGCGCCAGCAGCCAAGGCCGACAGGGGGCCCATGGCTACACCTTC. The chain recombines TRBV4-1 with TRBJ1-2; 10 nucleotides align to TRBD1. Germline V lookup: CDR1 MGHRA, CDR2 YSYEKL. This CDR3 spans 15 amino acids. Germline trimming cut 1 base from V and 6 bases from J; bases unmatched to any gene: 5.

The genes are TRBV28 and TRBJ2-7; 11 bases agree with TRBD1. The V segment lost 7 bases and the J segment 7 bases; nucleotides outside the gene matches: 6. The CDR3 has 13 residues. Germline V lookup: CDR1 MDHEN, CDR2 SYDVKM. CDR3 amino acids: CASMGQGVEEQYF. CDR3 DNA: TGTGCCAGCATGGGACAGGGGGTGGAGGAGCAGTACTTC.

CDR3 region: CASSFSDNQPQHF. The CDR3 DNA sequence: TGTGCCAGCAGCTTCTCAGACAATCAGCCCCAGCATTTT. This chain joins TRBV11-2 and TRBJ1-5, with D hard to call. The length of the CDR3 is 13 residues. Germline assignment: CDR1 SGHAT and CDR2 FQNNGV. The V end was cut by 3 bases, the J end by 3 bases, with 6 bases between. Looking up the rest from reference TRBV11-2 and TRBJ1-5 gives the full variable domain: EAGVAQSPRYKIIEKRQSVAFWCNPISGHATLYWYQQILGQGPKLLIQFQNNGVVDDSQLPKDRFSAERLKGVDSTLKIQPAKLEDSAVYLCASSFSDNQPQHFGDGTRLSIL.

In this sample, this clone turned up once. J is TRBJ1-3 and V is TRBV2, with D perhaps TRBD1 (6 bases). Germline V CDR1 and CDR2: SNHLY, FYNNEI. The V end lost 7 bases, the J end lost 4 bases, and 14 bases lay between the germline ends. The CDR3 has 14 residues. The CDR3, as DNA: TGTGCCAGCACCTCAGGGGTGGTCGGAAACACCATATATTTT. Translating it yields CASTSGVVGNTIYF.

This chain joins TRBV20-1 and TRBJ1-5, with D perhaps matching TRBD1 (5 bases). Trimming left V 3 bases short and J 2 bases short, with 11 bases between. CDR3 length: 14 amino acids. Germline CDR1 reads DFQATT; CDR2 reads SNEGSKA (reference sequence). The CDR3 region is CSASLGLGNQPQHF. The CDR3 region has the DNA TGCAGTGCTAGTCTGGGACTGGGCAATCAGCCCCAGCATTTT.

The chain combines TRBV5-4 with TRBJ1-2, with 8 positions matching TRBD1. With V trimmed by 4 bases and J by 4 bases, 9 bases remained unmatched. Germline V gives CDR1 SGHNT, CDR2 YYREEE (reference sequence). The CDR3 has 15 residues. The CDR3: CASSIYRGSGYGYTF. CDR3 in DNA: TGTGCCAGCAGCATATACAGGGGGTCTGGCTATGGCTACACCTTC.